This section outlines one T cell receptor beta chain sequence together with its context. This clone was observed a single time. What antigen it recognizes has not been identified. No clone much larger than this one lies a single base away; base qualities are absent. TCRbeta CDR3 regions were amplified from genomic DNA by means of the immunoSEQ Assay, a bias-controlled multiplex PCR. The source study handled its data this way. The number of nucleated cells in each sample was estimated from the amplification of reference gene primers within the assay. To quantify the absolute abundance of each unique TCRbeta CDR3 rearrangement, sequence reads were collapsed and filtered. For each sample, productive Simpson clonality was calculated as the square root of Simpson's diversity index over productive rearrangements. This immuneACCESS table, as held by TCRdb, lists in-frame sequences with V and J called but not all clones. Of the missing ones, under half trace to an unresolved V gene in checked studies; the others have no known cause. V, J and clone size reflect that table, while D and trimming were determined from the DNA. This sample lists tens of thousands of clones; around 87% were detected once. The top ten clones comprise 0.85% to 1.2% of the sample.

There are 14 amino acids in the CDR3, from cysteine to phenylalanine inclusive. The read is trimmed to its CDR3 DNA, 42 bases read in frame from base 1. CDR1 and CDR2 were assigned from the germline V gene as SGHTA and FQGNSA. The junction shows trimming of 4 bases on V and 8 bases on J, and the gene matches do not reach 2 bases of it. The data derive from a study of blood T cell repertoires in COVID-19 (dated by TCRdb to 2020 to 2021). About the study as a whole: The collaborator samples originated in the United States, Italy and Spain and spanned the acute and convalescent phases of COVID-19. Where available, HLA class I and class II types were obtained from metadata supplied by the sample provider rather than from assay-based typing. The prospective study material was composed of cDNA or gDNA derived from T cells, B-cell-depleted T cells, or PBMCs. A freely available public database, intended as a resource for researchers studying the immune response to SARS-CoV-2, is where the repertoires were released. The samples were drawn from the first 160 participants of the ongoing ImmuneRACE study and from 950 to 1,500 subjects provided by 6 global collaborators. Nearly every sample came with metadata listing a de-identified subject ID, COVID-19 status, age in years and sex. The dataset comprised deeply sampled blood TCRbeta repertoires from subjects exposed to, actively infected with, or recovered from COVID-19.

The collaborating institutions used their own protocols to collect whole blood in K2EDTA tubes. Collaborator samples were shipped for TCRbeta analysis as frozen whole blood, isolated PBMCs, or DNA extracted from either sample type. Results and caveats for the whole study, not just this receptor: The quantity of clinical and demographic metadata differed by source and by participant and was supplied without curation.

The source of this sequence is a human donor in a cohort sampled during active COVID-19. The source material was peripheral blood. Recombination connected TRBV7-2 to TRBJ2-1, and TRBD2 aligns with 13 junction nucleotides. The DNA is TGTGCCAGCAGCTGGACTAGCGGGAGATATGAGCAGTTCTTC. This translates into CASSWTSGRYEQFF.